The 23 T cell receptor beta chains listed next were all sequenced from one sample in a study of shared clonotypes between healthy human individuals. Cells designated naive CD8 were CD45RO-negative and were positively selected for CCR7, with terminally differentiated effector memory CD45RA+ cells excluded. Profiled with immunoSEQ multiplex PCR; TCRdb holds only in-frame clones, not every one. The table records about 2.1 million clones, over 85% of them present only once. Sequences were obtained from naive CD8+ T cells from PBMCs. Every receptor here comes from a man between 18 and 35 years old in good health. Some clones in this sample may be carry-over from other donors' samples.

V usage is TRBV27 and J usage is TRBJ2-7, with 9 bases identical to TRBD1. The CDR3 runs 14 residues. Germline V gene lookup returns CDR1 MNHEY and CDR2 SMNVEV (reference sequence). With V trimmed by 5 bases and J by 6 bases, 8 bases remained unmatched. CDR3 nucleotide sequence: TGTGCCAGCAGTGTACTACAGGGGGCGGGCGAGCAGTACTTC. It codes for CASSVLQGAGEQYF.

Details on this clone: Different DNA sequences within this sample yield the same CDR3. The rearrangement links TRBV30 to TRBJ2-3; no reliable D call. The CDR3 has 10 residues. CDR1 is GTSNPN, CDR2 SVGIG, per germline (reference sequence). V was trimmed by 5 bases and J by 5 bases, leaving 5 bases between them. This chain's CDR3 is CAWSRDTQYF. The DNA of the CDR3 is TGTGCCTGGTCACGAGATACGCAGTATTTT.

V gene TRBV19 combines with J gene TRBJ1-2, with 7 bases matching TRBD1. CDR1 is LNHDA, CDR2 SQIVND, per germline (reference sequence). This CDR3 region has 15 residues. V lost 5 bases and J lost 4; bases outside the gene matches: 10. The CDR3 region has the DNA TGTGCCAGTAGTGATCGGACAGGTGGGCTCTATGGCTACACCTTC. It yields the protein CASSDRTGGLYGYTF.

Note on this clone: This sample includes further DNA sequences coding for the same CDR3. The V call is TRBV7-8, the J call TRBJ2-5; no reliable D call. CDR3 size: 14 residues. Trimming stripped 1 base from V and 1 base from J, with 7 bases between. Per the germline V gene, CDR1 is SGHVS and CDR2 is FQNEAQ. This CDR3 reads CASSLVGSQETQYF. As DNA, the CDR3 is TGTGCCAGCAGCTTAGTTGGCAGCCAAGAGACCCAGTACTTC. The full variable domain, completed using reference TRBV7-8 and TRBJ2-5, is GAGVSQSPRYKVAKRGQDVALRCDPISGHVSLFWYQQALGQGPEFLTYFQNEAQLDKSGLPSDRFFAERPEGSVSTLKIQRTQQEDSAVYLCASSLVGSQETQYFGPGTRLLVL.

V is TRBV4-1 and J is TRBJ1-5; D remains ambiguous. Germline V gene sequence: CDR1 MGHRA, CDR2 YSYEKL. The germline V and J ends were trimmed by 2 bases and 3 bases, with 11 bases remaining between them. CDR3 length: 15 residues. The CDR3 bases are TGCGCCAGCAGCCAAAGCAGGAGTCTCAATCAGCCCCAGCATTTT. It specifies CASSQSRSLNQPQHF.

The CDR3 sequence is CASSRSTGTVNTEAFF. CDR3 sequence (DNA): TGTGCCAGCAGCCGATCAACCGGGACGGTGAACACTGAAGCTTTCTTT. This chain uses TRBV14 with TRBJ1-1, with D possibly TRBD1 on 5 matching bases. The CDR3 contains 16 residues. Germline V gives CDR1 SGHDN, CDR2 FVKESK. V was shortened by 4 bases and J by 0 bases, with 15 bases between the two germline ends.

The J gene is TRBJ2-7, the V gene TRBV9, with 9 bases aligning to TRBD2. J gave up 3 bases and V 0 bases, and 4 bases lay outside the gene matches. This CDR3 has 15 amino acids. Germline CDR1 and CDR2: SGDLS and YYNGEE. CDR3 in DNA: TGTGCCAGCAGCGTAGTTAGCGGGAGTTTCTACGAGCAGTACTTC. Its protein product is CASSVVSGSFYEQYF.

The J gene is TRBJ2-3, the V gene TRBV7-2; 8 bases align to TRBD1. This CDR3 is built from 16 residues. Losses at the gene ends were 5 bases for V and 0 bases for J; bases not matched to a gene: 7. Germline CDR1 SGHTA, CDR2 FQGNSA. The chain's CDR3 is CASSSQQGESTDTQYF. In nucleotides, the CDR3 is TGTGCCAGCAGCAGCCAACAGGGGGAAAGCACAGATACGCAGTATTTT.

CDR3 protein: CASSTREAQETQYF. DNA for the CDR3: TGTGCCAGCAGCACCCGAGAAGCCCAAGAGACCCAGTACTTC. The chain couples TRBV9 to TRBJ2-5; no firm D call. CDR3 length equals 14 residues. Germline V gene lookup returns CDR1 SGDLS and CDR2 YYNGEE. The ends were cut back, 4 bases at V and 1 base at J, with 11 bases in the middle.

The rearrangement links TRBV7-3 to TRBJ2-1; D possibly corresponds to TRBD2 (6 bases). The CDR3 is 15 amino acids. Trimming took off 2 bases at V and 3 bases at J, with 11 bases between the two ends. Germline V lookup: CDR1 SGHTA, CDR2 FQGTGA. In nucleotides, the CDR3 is TGTGCCAGCAGCTTAGGCGGGACCGGCTACAATGAGCAGTTCTTC. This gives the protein CASSLGGTGYNEQFF.

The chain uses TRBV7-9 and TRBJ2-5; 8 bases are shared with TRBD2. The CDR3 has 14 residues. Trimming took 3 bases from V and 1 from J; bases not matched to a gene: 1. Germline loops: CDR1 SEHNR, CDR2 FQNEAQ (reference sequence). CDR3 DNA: TGTGCCAGCAGCTTCGGGGGGGCCCAAGAGACCCAGTACTTC. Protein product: CASSFGGAQETQYF. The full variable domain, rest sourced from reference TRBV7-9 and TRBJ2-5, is DTGVSQNPRHKITKRGQNVTFRCDPISEHNRLYWYRQTLGQGPEFLTYFQNEAQLEKSRLLSDRFSAERPKGSFSTLEIQRTEQGDSAMYLCASSFGGAQETQYFGPGTRLLVL.

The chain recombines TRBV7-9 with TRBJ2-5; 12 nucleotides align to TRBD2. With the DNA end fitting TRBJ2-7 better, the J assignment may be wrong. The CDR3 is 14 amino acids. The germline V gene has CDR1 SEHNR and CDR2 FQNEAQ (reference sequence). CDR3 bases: TGTGCCAGCAGTCGGACTAGCGGGAAGTACGAGCAGTACTTC. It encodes CASSRTSGKYEQYF.

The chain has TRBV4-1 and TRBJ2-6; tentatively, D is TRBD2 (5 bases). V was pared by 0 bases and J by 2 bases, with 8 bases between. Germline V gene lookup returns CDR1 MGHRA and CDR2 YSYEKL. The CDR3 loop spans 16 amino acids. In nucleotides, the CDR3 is TGCGCCAGCAGCCAAGATCCCGGGGCTGGGGCCAACGTCCTGACTTTC. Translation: CASSQDPGAGANVLTF.

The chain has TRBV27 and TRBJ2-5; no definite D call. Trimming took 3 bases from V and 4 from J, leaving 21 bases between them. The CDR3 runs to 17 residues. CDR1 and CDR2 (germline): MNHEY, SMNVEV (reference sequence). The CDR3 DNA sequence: TGTGCCAGCAGTTTTGTTCTCCTTATGGCGGATGGAGAGACCCAGTACTTC. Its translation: CASSFVLLMADGETQYF.

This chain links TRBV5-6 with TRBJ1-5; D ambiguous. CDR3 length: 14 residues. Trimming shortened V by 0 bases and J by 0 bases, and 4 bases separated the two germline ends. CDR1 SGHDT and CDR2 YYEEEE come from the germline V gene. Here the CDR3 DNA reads TGTGCCAGCAGCTTGGAGGCTAGCAATCAGCCCCAGCATTTT. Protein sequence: CASSLEASNQPQHF.

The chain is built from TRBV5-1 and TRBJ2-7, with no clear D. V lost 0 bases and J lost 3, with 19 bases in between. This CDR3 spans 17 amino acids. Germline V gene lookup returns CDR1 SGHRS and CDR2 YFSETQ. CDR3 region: CASSLAPPLGVNYEQYF. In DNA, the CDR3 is TGCGCCAGCAGCTTGGCCCCTCCACTTGGGGTGAACTACGAGCAGTACTTC. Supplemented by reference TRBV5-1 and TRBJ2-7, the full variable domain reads KAGVTQTPRYLIKTRGQQVTLSCSPISGHRSVSWYQQTPGQGLQFLFEYFSETQRNKGNFPGRFSGRQFSNSRSEMNVSTLELGDSALYLCASSLAPPLGVNYEQYFGPGTRLTVT.

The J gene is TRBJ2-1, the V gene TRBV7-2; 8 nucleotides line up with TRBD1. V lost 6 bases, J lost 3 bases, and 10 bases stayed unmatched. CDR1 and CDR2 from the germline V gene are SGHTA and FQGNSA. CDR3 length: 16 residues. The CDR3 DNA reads TGTGCCAGCAGTTTTCGAGGACAGGGCCTCTACAATGAGCAGTTCTTC. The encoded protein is CASSFRGQGLYNEQFF.

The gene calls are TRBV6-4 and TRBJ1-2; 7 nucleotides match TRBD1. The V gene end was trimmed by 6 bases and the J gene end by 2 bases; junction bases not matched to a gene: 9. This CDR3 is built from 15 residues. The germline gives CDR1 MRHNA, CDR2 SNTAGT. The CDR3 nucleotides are TGTGCCAGCAGCATTCGACAGGGACTGAACTATGGCTACACCTTC. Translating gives CASSIRQGLNYGYTF.

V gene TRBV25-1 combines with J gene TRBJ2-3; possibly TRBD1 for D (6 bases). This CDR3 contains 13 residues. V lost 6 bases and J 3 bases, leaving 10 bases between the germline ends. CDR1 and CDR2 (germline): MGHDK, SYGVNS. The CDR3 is CASRPGATDTQYF. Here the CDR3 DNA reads TGTGCCAGCAGGCCAGGGGCGACAGATACGCAGTATTTT.

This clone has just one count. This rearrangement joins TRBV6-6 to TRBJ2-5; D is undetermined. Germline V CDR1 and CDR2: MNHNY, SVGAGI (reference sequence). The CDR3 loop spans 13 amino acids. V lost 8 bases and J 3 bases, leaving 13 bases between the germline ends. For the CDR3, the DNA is TGTGCCAGCGGTACACGGACCGAAGAGACCCAGTACTTC. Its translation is CASGTRTEETQYF.

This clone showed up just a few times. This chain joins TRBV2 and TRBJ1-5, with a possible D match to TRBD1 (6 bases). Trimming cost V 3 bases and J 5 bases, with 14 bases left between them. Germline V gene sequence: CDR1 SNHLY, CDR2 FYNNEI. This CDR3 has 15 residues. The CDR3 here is CASSDRGGAHQPQHF. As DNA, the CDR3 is TGTGCCAGCAGTGATAGGGGGGGCGCGCATCAGCCCCAGCATTTT.

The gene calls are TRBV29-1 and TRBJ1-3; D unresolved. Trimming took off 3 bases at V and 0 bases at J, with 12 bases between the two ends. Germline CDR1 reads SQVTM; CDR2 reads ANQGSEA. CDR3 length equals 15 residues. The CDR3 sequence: CSVDSQTSSGNTIYF. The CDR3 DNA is TGCAGCGTTGATTCACAGACGTCCTCTGGAAACACCATATATTTT.

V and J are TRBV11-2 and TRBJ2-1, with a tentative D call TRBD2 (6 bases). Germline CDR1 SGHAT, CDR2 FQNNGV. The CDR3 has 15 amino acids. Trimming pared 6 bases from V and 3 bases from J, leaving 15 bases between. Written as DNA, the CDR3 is TGTGCCAGCAGATCACGGGACTGGAACTACAATGAGCAGTTCTTC. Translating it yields CASRSRDWNYNEQFF. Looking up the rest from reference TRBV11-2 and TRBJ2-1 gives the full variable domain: EAGVAQSPRYKIIEKRQSVAFWCNPISGHATLYWYQQILGQGPKLLIQFQNNGVVDDSQLPKDRFSAERLKGVDSTLKIQPAKLEDSAVYLCASRSRDWNYNEQFFGPGTRLTVL.